The 10 T cell receptor beta chains below all came from one sample that was sequenced in a study of cytomegalovirus exposure and HLA in healthy donors. Primers included in the PCR were 60 Vbeta and 13 Jbeta primers. TCRdb keeps only in-frame clones here, not all; method: immunoSEQ multiplex PCR. The data hold about 170,000 clones, with roughly 80% observed a single time. Sequences were obtained from PBMCs. Source of these receptors: a male donor in good health and CMV-seronegative.

As concerns this clone: The sample carries other DNA sequences with the same CDR3. The CDR3 sequence is CASSPDRQETQYF. In DNA, the CDR3 is TGTGCCAGCAGCCCGGACAGGCAAGAGACCCAGTACTTC. V usage is TRBV5-6 and J usage is TRBJ2-5; 7 bases align to TRBD1. Unmatched junction bases numbered 2, after V lost 4 bases and J lost 2 bases. CDR3 size: 13 residues. Germline CDR1 reads SGHDT; CDR2 reads YYEEEE.

The chain uses TRBV6-5 and TRBJ1-2, with D possibly TRBD1 on 6 matching bases. This CDR3 is built from 14 residues. The ends were cut back, 5 bases at V and 2 bases at J, with 12 bases in the middle. The germline gives CDR1 MNHEY, CDR2 SVGAGI. CDR3 sequence reads: CASSPTGPNYGYTF. The DNA for the CDR3 is TGTGCCAGCAGTCCCACAGGGCCGAACTATGGCTACACCTTC.

V gene TRBV6-5 combines with J gene TRBJ1-2, with no clear D. This CDR3 has 15 residues. CDR1 is MNHEY, CDR2 SVGAGI, per germline. V lost 4 bases to trimming and J lost 5 bases, with 17 bases between them. The CDR3 DNA reads TGTGCCAGCAGTTCCCTACAACCTGACATATATGGCTACACCTTC. Translated, it gives CASSSLQPDIYGYTF.

The chain links TRBV19 to TRBJ1-2; 7 nucleotides match TRBD1. The V and J ends lost 6 bases and 4 bases, in that order; junction bases with no gene match: 11. Germline V gene lookup returns CDR1 LNHDA and CDR2 SQIVND (reference sequence). The CDR3 runs to 15 residues. CDR3 sequence (DNA): TGTGCCAGTAGCGATTCGACAGGGTCGATCTATGGCTACACCTTC. It translates to CASSDSTGSIYGYTF.

A note on this clone: The junction shows a germline mismatch at one end, possibly a read error. CDR3 loop: CASSRLTGLGANGLTF. In DNA, the CDR3 is TGTGCCAGCAGCCGATTGACAGGCCTTGGGGCCAACGGCCTGACTTTC. The chain links TRBV7-6 to TRBJ2-6, with D maybe TRBD1 (6 bases). The CDR3 runs to 16 residues. The germline CDR1 and CDR2 sequences are SGHVS and FNYEAQ.

This chain links TRBV11-2 with TRBJ2-4; 9 bases are shared with TRBD1. With V trimmed by 2 bases and J by 5 bases, 1 base remained unmatched. The germline CDR1 and CDR2 sequences are SGHAT and FQNNGV. The CDR3 runs 14 residues. The CDR3 reads CASSLTGGQNIQYF. DNA for the CDR3: TGTGCCAGCAGCTTAACAGGGGGCCAAAACATTCAGTACTTC.

The chain joins TRBV9 to TRBJ1-2; no definite D call. The CDR3 loop spans 14 amino acids. CDR1 is SGDLS and CDR2 is YYNGEE in the germline V gene. The V end lost 0 bases, the J end lost 6 bases, and 12 bases lay between the germline ends. CDR3: CASSVAGFENGYTF. In DNA, the CDR3 is TGTGCCAGCAGCGTAGCGGGGTTTGAGAATGGCTACACCTTC.

This CDR3 is CASSEGSGGYTF. In DNA, the CDR3 is TGTGCCAGCAGTGAAGGTTCGGGAGGCTACACCTTC. This chain joins TRBV25-1 and TRBJ1-2, with no clear D. The CDR3 is 12 amino acids. Per germline, CDR1 MGHDK and CDR2 SYGVNS. V dropped 2 bases and J dropped 8 bases, with 9 bases sitting between them.

A single count supports this clone. This chain links TRBV25-1 with TRBJ2-5, with D perhaps TRBD1 (5 bases). Germline CDR1 reads MGHDK; CDR2 reads SYGVNS. This CDR3 is 14 amino acids long. V lost 4 bases and J 7 bases, leaving 16 bases between the germline ends. The CDR3 reads CASSVQGVWGTQYF. The CDR3 DNA reads as TGTGCCAGCAGTGTCCAAGGGGTTTGGGGGACCCAGTACTTC.

This clone was picked up a small number of times. This rearrangement joins TRBV4-3 to TRBJ2-1; 7 bases line up with TRBD1. Germline loops: CDR1 LGHNA, CDR2 YSLEER. With V trimmed by 4 bases and J by 4 bases, 7 bases remained unmatched. This CDR3 comprises 15 residues. The CDR3 DNA sequence: TGCGCCAGCAGCCCATACAGGGGCCATTACAATGAGCAGTTCTTC. This gives the protein CASSPYRGHYNEQFF.